What follows are 23 T cell receptor beta chains derived from one specimen sequenced in a study of blood T cell repertoires in COVID-19 (dated by TCRdb to the early 2020s). Libraries were constructed by the immunoSEQ multiplex PCR assay. TCRdb holds this immuneACCESS table with in-frame rearrangements only. Some clones are missing; in checked studies, unresolved V genes explain under half, and the rest has no known cause. The sample yields a few hundred thousand clones; approximately 86% were counted once. The ten largest clones take up 3% of the sample. What was sequenced was peripheral blood. Every receptor here comes from a man between 60 and 75 years old with acute or convalescent COVID-19.

The chain recombines TRBV12-3 or TRBV12-4 with TRBJ2-7; D perhaps matches TRBD2 (5 bases). V was trimmed by 3 bases and J by 2 bases, leaving 8 bases between them. The CDR3 loop spans 13 amino acids. Here the CDR3 reads CASSFWRTYEQYF. CDR3 nucleotide sequence: TGTGCCAGCAGTTTTTGGAGGACCTACGAGCAGTACTTC.

The chain couples TRBV3-1 (or the pseudogene TRBV3-2) to TRBJ2-5; 7 bases are a match to TRBD2. V lost 1 base to trimming and J lost 4 bases; unmatched junction nucleotides: 0. The CDR3 contains 13 residues. CDR1 is LGHDT and CDR2 is YNNKEL in the germline V gene (reference sequence). The CDR3 region has the DNA TGTGCCAGCAGCCAAGCGGGGGGAGAGACCCAGTACTTC. It yields the protein CASSQAGGETQYF.

J is TRBJ1-5 and V is TRBV5-1; a weak D match, TRBD1 (6 bases). This CDR3 is built from 13 residues. Germline-derived CDR1 and CDR2 are SGHRS and YFSETQ. V dropped 6 bases and J dropped 4 bases, with 11 bases sitting between them. The CDR3 DNA reads TGCGCCAGCAAGGGGGACCCGAATCAGCCCCAGCATTTT. Amino acid sequence: CASKGDPNQPQHF.

The chain uses TRBV5-4 and TRBJ2-7, with a possible D match to TRBD1 (6 bases). This CDR3 contains 16 residues. V was shortened by 0 bases and J by 4 bases, with 17 bases between the two germline ends. CDR1 is SGHNT and CDR2 is YYREEE in the germline V gene (reference sequence). In DNA form, the CDR3 reads TGTGCCAGCAGCTTGGGTGGGGGCGCTAAGGGATACGAGCAGTACTTC. It is translated as CASSLGGGAKGYEQYF.

The chain is built from TRBV13 and TRBJ2-1; TRBD1 matches at 8 bases. V dropped 3 bases and J dropped 4; count of bases not matched to a gene: 5. This CDR3 region has 15 residues. The germline V gene encodes CDR1 PRHDT and CDR2 FYEKMQ (reference sequence). This chain's CDR3 is CASSLDRVMYNEQFF. CDR3 DNA: TGTGCCAGCAGCTTGGACAGGGTTATGTACAATGAGCAGTTCTTC.

The V gene is TRBV19, the J gene TRBJ1-3, with TRBD1 as a possible D gene (5 bases). Germline CDR1 is LNHDA and CDR2 is SQIVND (reference sequence). This CDR3 spans 15 amino acids. V lost 3 bases and J 0 bases, leaving 9 bases between the germline ends. Here the CDR3 DNA reads TGTGCCAGTAGTATGTACAGGAGCTCTGGAAACACCATATATTTT. Protein sequence: CASSMYRSSGNTIYF.

This clone was counted a single time. The V gene is TRBV27, the J gene TRBJ1-1; possible D gene TRBD1, 5 bases. The CDR3 totals 14 residues. Germline V lookup: CDR1 MNHEY, CDR2 SMNVEV (reference sequence). V lost 3 bases to trimming and J lost 4 bases, with 12 bases between them. CDR3 sequence reads: CASSFRVLGTEAFF. The CDR3 nucleotides read TGTGCCAGCAGTTTCAGGGTGTTGGGCACTGAAGCTTTCTTT.

CDR3 DNA: TGTGCCAGCAGCTTTCGGTCTAGAGGGGAGCTGTTTTTT. Its translation: CASSFRSRGELFF. This chain connects TRBV9 to TRBJ2-2; D not certain. The V gene lost 4 bases and the J gene lost 8 bases, with 12 bases spanning the gap. The CDR3 has 13 amino acids. The germline gives CDR1 SGDLS, CDR2 YYNGEE.

This chain links TRBV21-1 with TRBJ2-5; the D call TRBD2 from the table was never checked on the DNA. TRBV21-1 is a documented pseudogene. This CDR3 comprises 12 residues. CDR3 residues: CASSNGQETQYF. Written as DNA, the CDR3 is TGTGCCAGCAGCAACGGTCAAGAGACCCAGTACTTC.

V and J are TRBV6-2 or TRBV6-3 and TRBJ1-3, with D unresolved. This CDR3 comprises 17 residues. Trimming took 1 base from V and 0 from J, leaving 13 bases between them. The germline CDR1 and CDR2 sequences are MNHEY and SVGEGT. The DNA for the CDR3 is TGTGCCAGCAGTTACTACGGTCTCAAAAGCTCTGGAAACACCATATATTTT. It is translated as CASSYYGLKSSGNTIYF.

The V gene is TRBV5-1, the J gene TRBJ2-2, with TRBD1 as a possible D gene (5 bases). Germline CDR1 and CDR2: SGHRS and YFSETQ. V lost 2 bases and J lost 5, with 16 bases in between. The CDR3 sequence is 16 residues long. This CDR3 reads CASSLGAGKLTGELFF. The CDR3 region has the DNA TGCGCCAGCAGCTTAGGGGCAGGGAAGTTGACCGGGGAGCTGTTTTTT.

The chain couples TRBV5-4 to TRBJ2-3; 9 nucleotides align to TRBD1. The germline CDR1 and CDR2 sequences are SGHNT and YYREEE (reference sequence). The CDR3 spans 15 residues. V lost 2 bases to trimming and J lost 4 bases; unmatched junction nucleotides: 5. CDR3 protein: CASSLYRGLADTQYF. The DNA for the CDR3 is TGTGCCAGCAGCTTATACAGGGGGCTGGCAGATACGCAGTATTTT.

The J gene is TRBJ2-5, the V gene TRBV6-1; weak D call: TRBD1 (5 bases). The CDR3 is 18 residues long. Germline V lookup: CDR1 MNHNS, CDR2 SASEGT. With 1 base removed from V and 3 bases from J, the gap between germline ends came to 21 bases. This chain's CDR3 is CASSEVGRGSRFKETQYF. The CDR3 coding sequence is TGTGCCAGCAGTGAAGTTGGTAGGGGATCTCGTTTTAAAGAGACCCAGTACTTC.

The chain couples TRBV9 to TRBJ2-6; 7 nucleotides agree with TRBD1. The length of the CDR3 is 16 residues. The V segment lost 0 bases and the J segment 7 bases; nucleotides outside the gene matches: 7. Germline CDR1 SGDLS, CDR2 YYNGEE. DNA for the CDR3: TGTGCCAGCAGCGTAGGCACCCAAGGGGGCGCCAACGTCCTGACTTTC. Translated: CASSVGTQGGANVLTF.

There are a few counts of this clone. This chain connects TRBV4-1 to TRBJ1-2; 9 bases fit TRBD1. Germline CDR1 reads MGHRA; CDR2 reads YSYEKL. V trimming: 2 bases; J trimming: 6 bases; junction bases outside the gene matches: 13. This CDR3 spans 17 amino acids. DNA of the CDR3: TGCGCCAGCAGCCAAAGCGCGGGACAGGGAGGACCCAATGGCTACACCTTC. This translates into CASSQSAGQGGPNGYTF.

The V call is TRBV29-1, the J call TRBJ2-7, with 9 bases fitting TRBD1. Trimming removed 1 base from V and 6 bases from J; junction bases left unmatched: 4. The CDR3 loop spans 13 amino acids. Germline CDR1 is SQVTM and CDR2 is ANQGSEA. The CDR3 DNA is TGCAGCGTTGAAGGCCTGGACAGGGGCGAGCAGTACTTC. This encodes CSVEGLDRGEQYF.

In its sample, this clone was seen once. DNA of the CDR3: TGCGCCACCTCACACCGAAGAGCGGCTGAGCAGTTCTTC. Translating it yields CATSHRRAAEQFF. The chain combines TRBV4-3 with TRBJ2-1; D perhaps matches TRBD2 (5 bases). V lost 10 bases to trimming and J lost 9 bases, with 19 bases between them. Germline V CDR1 and CDR2: LGHNA, YSLEER. The CDR3 consists of 13 residues.

The chain combines TRBV25-1 with TRBJ1-1; D might be TRBD1 (5 bases). V dropped 5 bases and J dropped 1 base, with 11 bases sitting between them. Germline lookup yields CDR1 MGHDK and CDR2 SYGVNS. The CDR3 totals 14 residues. CDR3 nucleotides: TGTGCCAGCAGTCTCTACGGGGGGAACACTGAAGCTTTCTTT. It specifies CASSLYGGNTEAFF.

The chain links TRBV3-1 (or the pseudogene TRBV3-2) to TRBJ1-2, with a tentative D call TRBD1 (6 bases). The CDR3 has 14 residues. Germline values: CDR1 LGHDT, CDR2 YNNKEL (reference sequence). V shed 0 bases and J shed 2 bases, with 7 bases lying between them. The CDR3 loop is CASSQDDRNYGYTF. DNA of the CDR3: TGTGCCAGCAGCCAAGATGACAGGAACTATGGCTACACCTTC.

This clone appeared many times. This chain links TRBV9 with TRBJ2-5, with a weak D call TRBD1 (6 bases). There are 15 residues in the CDR3. V lost 0 bases, J lost 7 bases, and 16 bases lay in between. Germline V gene lookup returns CDR1 SGDLS and CDR2 YYNGEE. The CDR3 spells CASSVGDRPEGTQYF. DNA for the CDR3: TGTGCCAGCAGCGTAGGAGACAGGCCCGAAGGGACCCAGTACTTC.

The table lists this clone with a few counts. V gene TRBV5-5 combines with J gene TRBJ2-7; D perhaps matches TRBD1 (6 bases). The germline V gene has CDR1 SGHKS and CDR2 YYEKEE (reference sequence). Trimming cost V 4 bases and J 0 bases, with 14 bases left between them. The CDR3 runs 15 residues. CDR3 sequence reads: CASSPKTGISYEQYF. CDR3 DNA sequence: TGTGCCAGCAGCCCCAAGACAGGTATCTCCTACGAGCAGTACTTC.

The rearrangement joins TRBV6-6 to TRBJ2-7, with TRBD2 matching over 10 bases. V was pared by 2 bases and J by 2 bases, with 3 bases of the junction left unmatched. The CDR3 has 15 residues. Germline-derived CDR1 and CDR2 are MNHNY and SVGAGI (reference sequence). CDR3 DNA: TGTGCCAGCAGTTACCAAGCGGGGGGGCCCTACGAGCAGTACTTC. It yields the protein CASSYQAGGPYEQYF.

The chain employs TRBV18 and TRBJ2-5; the match to TRBD1 covers 7 bases. The V gene's germline CDR1 is KGHSH and CDR2 LQKENI. V lost 3 bases, J lost 2 bases, and 3 bases stayed unmatched. This CDR3 comprises 14 residues. CDR3 sequence: CASSPSGQQETQYF. For the CDR3, the DNA is TGTGCCAGCTCACCGTCGGGACAGCAAGAGACCCAGTACTTC.